This entry lists 30 T cell receptor beta chains sequenced from one sample in a study of blood T cell repertoires in COVID-19. Clones were sequenced by immunoSEQ multiplex PCR, and TCRdb holds only the in-frame ones, with some missing. The table has roughly 180,000 clones, over 75% seen once. Sequencing used peripheral blood. The receptors originated from a man in his sixties who had recovered from COVID-19.

V usage is TRBV30 and J usage is TRBJ2-1; D unresolved. Germline-derived CDR1 and CDR2 are GTSNPN and SVGIG (reference sequence). Trimming pared 0 bases from V and 10 bases from J, leaving 7 bases between. This CDR3 region has 11 residues. This CDR3 is CAWSVSREQFF. The DNA of the CDR3 is TGTGCCTGGAGTGTGTCTAGGGAGCAGTTCTTC.

J is TRBJ2-5 and V is TRBV11-2; TRBD2 matches 11 bases. Germline V gene sequence: CDR1 SGHAT, CDR2 FQNNGV. CDR3 length equals 14 residues. The V segment lost 2 bases and the J segment 5 bases; nucleotides outside the gene matches: 1. For the CDR3, the DNA is TGTGCCAGCAGCTTATTAGCGGGGGGGGAGACCCAGTACTTC. Translation: CASSLLAGGETQYF.

The chain carries TRBV7-2 and TRBJ2-3; 9 positions match TRBD2. Looked up from germline, CDR1 is SGHTA and CDR2 is FQGNSA. The CDR3 has 18 residues. V lost 5 bases to trimming and J lost 4 bases; unmatched junction nucleotides: 16. The CDR3 loop is CASSLRQRAGGLSDTQYF. CDR3 sequence (DNA): TGTGCCAGCAGCCTCCGCCAGCGAGCGGGGGGCCTCTCAGATACGCAGTATTTT.

The chain carries TRBV9 and TRBJ2-3, with TRBD2 matching over 7 bases. The ends lost 0 bases at V and 4 bases at J; junction bases unmatched: 14. The germline V gene encodes CDR1 SGDLS and CDR2 YYNGEE. This CDR3 contains 18 residues. CDR3 nucleotides: TGTGCCAGCAGCGTAGAAGTTGGCGGGGGTTATCCTCCAGATACGCAGTATTTT. Its protein is CASSVEVGGGYPPDTQYF.

The chain carries TRBV29-1 and TRBJ2-5, with TRBD2 matching over 9 bases. V lost 7 bases, J lost 5 bases, and 11 bases stayed unmatched. There are 14 residues in the CDR3. Germline values: CDR1 SQVTM, CDR2 ANQGSEA. In nucleotides, the CDR3 is TGCAGCGGAAGTGGACTAGCGCGTAGGGAGACCCAGTACTTC. This encodes CSGSGLARRETQYF.

The chain has TRBV13 and TRBJ1-5; no firm D call. This CDR3 has 13 residues. Germline-derived CDR1 and CDR2 are PRHDT and FYEKMQ (reference sequence). Trimming shortened V by 1 base and J by 4 bases, and 5 bases separated the two germline ends. The CDR3: CASSLAGNQPQHF. The CDR3 coding sequence is TGTGCCAGCAGCTTAGCCGGTAATCAGCCCCAGCATTTT.

CDR3 nucleotide sequence: TGTGCCAGCAGTGAGGCCAGCGGGGCGTTCTCCTACGAGCAGTACTTC. Amino acids: CASSEASGAFSYEQYF. This chain connects TRBV2 to TRBJ2-7; the match to TRBD2 covers 7 bases. J was trimmed by 0 bases and V by 3 bases; bases with no gene match: 8. The CDR3 sequence is 16 residues long. Germline V CDR1 and CDR2: SNHLY, FYNNEI. The full variable domain, with the rest looked up from reference TRBV2 and TRBJ2-7, is EPEVTQTPSHQVTQMGQEVILRCVPISNHLYFYWYRQILGQKVEFLVSFYNNEISEKSEIFDDQFSVERPDGSNFTLKIRSTKLEDSAMYFCASSEASGAFSYEQYFGPGTRLTVT.

J is TRBJ2-6 and V is TRBV5-4, with D hard to call. Germline CDR1 reads SGHNT; CDR2 reads YYREEE (reference sequence). The CDR3 contains 15 residues. V was trimmed by 0 bases and J by 0 bases, leaving 4 bases between them. The CDR3 region is CASSLAGSGANVLTF. In DNA, the CDR3 is TGTGCCAGCAGCTTGGCGGGCTCTGGGGCCAACGTCCTGACTTTC.

The chain combines TRBV7-6 with TRBJ1-6, with D hard to call. The CDR3 length is 16 residues. Trimming shortened V by 4 bases and J by 0 bases, and 10 bases separated the two germline ends. Germline CDR1 is SGHVS and CDR2 is FNYEAQ. CDR3 sequence reads: CASSSTESSYNSPLHF. The CDR3, as DNA: TGTGCCAGCAGCTCTACAGAGAGCTCCTATAATTCACCCCTCCACTTT.

This rearrangement joins TRBV3-1 (or the pseudogene TRBV3-2) to TRBJ2-3, with 11 positions matching TRBD2. The V gene's germline CDR1 is LGHDT and CDR2 YNNKEL (reference sequence). With 5 bases clipped from V and 2 bases from J, the junction kept 6 bases outside the gene matches. This CDR3 contains 16 residues. This chain's CDR3 is CASSEGLAASTDTQYF. Here the CDR3 DNA reads TGTGCCAGCAGCGAGGGACTAGCGGCTTCCACAGATACGCAGTATTTT.

V gene TRBV7-2 combines with J gene TRBJ1-2; D not certain. Trimming pared 3 bases from V and 0 bases from J, leaving 8 bases between. Per the germline V gene, CDR1 is SGHTA and CDR2 is FQGNSA. The CDR3 sequence is 14 residues long. The chain's CDR3 is CASSFYDSNYGYTF. The DNA of the CDR3 is TGTGCCAGCAGCTTCTATGATTCTAACTATGGCTACACCTTC. The full variable domain, its missing parts supplied by reference TRBV7-2 and TRBJ1-2, is GAGVSQSPSNKVTEKGKDVELRCDPISGHTALYWYRQSLGQGLEFLIYFQGNSAPDKSGLPSDRFSAERTGGSVSTLTIQRTQQEDSAVYLCASSFYDSNYGYTFGSGTRLTVV.

In this sample, this clone turned up a few times. The chain recombines TRBV6-6 with TRBJ1-2; D unresolved. V lost 1 base and J lost 3, with 9 bases in between. The CDR3 is 14 amino acids. Germline CDR1 reads MNHNY; CDR2 reads SVGAGI (reference sequence). CDR3 nucleotide sequence: TGTGCCAGCAGTTACTGGGAGGCTTACTATGGCTACACCTTC. It yields the protein CASSYWEAYYGYTF.

This clone has only a few counts. The chain couples TRBV6-2 or TRBV6-3 to TRBJ1-2; D gene unclear. CDR1 and CDR2 from the germline V gene are MNHEY and SVGEGT. The length of the CDR3 is 14 residues. Deletions cut 6 bases from V and 8 bases from J, with 19 bases between. CDR3 DNA: TGTGCCAGCAGCAACCCTCTCGGGGTTGAAGGCTACACCTTC. Translation gives CASSNPLGVEGYTF.

The chain uses TRBV20-1 and TRBJ2-7; D is uncertain. The CDR3 totals 11 residues. The germline V gene has CDR1 DFQATT and CDR2 SNEGSKA (reference sequence). The V end lost 2 bases, the J end lost 3 bases, and 5 bases lay between the germline ends. CDR3 residues: CSARSGYEQYF. As DNA, the CDR3 is TGCAGTGCTAGATCGGGCTACGAGCAGTACTTC.

The rearrangement links TRBV3-1 (or the pseudogene TRBV3-2) to TRBJ1-5; a possible D gene is TRBD1 (6 bases). The CDR3 length is 15 residues. Germline assignment: CDR1 LGHDT and CDR2 YNNKEL (reference sequence). V was clipped by 0 bases and J by 3 bases, with 9 bases between them. The CDR3 DNA reads TGTGCCAGCAGCCAAGATGGACAGTTCAATCAGCCCCAGCATTTT. It translates to CASSQDGQFNQPQHF.

As for this clone: This sample also contains other DNA sequences that code for the same CDR3. The chain carries TRBV18 and TRBJ2-7, with 7 bases identical to TRBD1. The CDR3 consists of 14 residues. Germline assignment: CDR1 KGHSH and CDR2 LQKENI. V was clipped by 3 bases and J by 2 bases; unmatched bases: 4. The CDR3 loop reads CASSPRQGTYEQYF. CDR3 in DNA: TGTGCCAGCTCACCGAGACAGGGAACCTACGAGCAGTACTTC. Supplemented by reference TRBV18 and TRBJ2-7, the full variable domain reads NAGVMQNPRHLVRRRGQEARLRCSPMKGHSHVYWYRQLPEEGLKFMVYLQKENIIDESGMPKERFSAEFPKEGPSILRIQQVVRGDSAAYFCASSPRQGTYEQYFGPGTRLTVT.

This chain uses TRBV6-5 with TRBJ1-1; D gene unclear. Trimming shortened V by 5 bases and J by 1 base, and 14 bases separated the two germline ends. The CDR3 extends over 15 amino acids. Germline V gives CDR1 MNHEY, CDR2 SVGAGI. This CDR3 is CASSTLLRGNTEAFF. The CDR3 coding sequence is TGTGCCAGCAGTACCCTCCTTCGCGGGAACACTGAAGCTTTCTTT.

This chain connects TRBV6-5 to TRBJ2-1; a possible D gene is TRBD1 (6 bases). The V end was cut by 6 bases, the J end by 5 bases, with 17 bases between. The CDR3 spans 15 residues. The germline V gene encodes CDR1 MNHEY and CDR2 SVGAGI. The CDR3 nucleotides are TGTGCCAGCAGAAACAGGGTATCGAATAACAATGAGCAGTTCTTC. Translation: CASRNRVSNNNEQFF.

The chain links TRBV24-1 to TRBJ2-2, with 12 bases aligning to TRBD2. Germline CDR1 is KGHDR and CDR2 is SFDVKD. This CDR3 is built from 18 residues. V dropped 5 bases and J dropped 3; count of bases not matched to a gene: 9. CDR3 in DNA: TGTGCCACCAGTGCGGCTAGCGGGGGGGGAAGGGACACCGGGGAGCTGTTTTTT. Its translation: CATSAASGGGRDTGELFF.

The chain combines TRBV11-2 with TRBJ2-5, with 7 bases that match TRBD1. This CDR3 comprises 14 residues. V shed 3 bases and J 1 base; nucleotides not matched to a gene: 2. The germline V gene encodes CDR1 SGHAT and CDR2 FQNNGV. CDR3 in DNA: TGTGCCAGCAGCTTCGGGACAGTCCAAGAGACCCAGTACTTC. Protein product: CASSFGTVQETQYF.

This clone was observed a few times. The chain has TRBV6-1 and TRBJ2-1; 9 bases align to TRBD2. Germline lookup yields CDR1 MNHNS and CDR2 SASEGT. V shed 1 base and J 8 bases; nucleotides not matched to a gene: 6. The CDR3 totals 15 residues. Here the CDR3 DNA reads TGTGCCAGCAGTGAAGAGGAAGCGGGGGGCGATGAGCAGTTCTTC. Translation: CASSEEEAGGDEQFF.

This clone was detected once. This rearrangement joins TRBV5-1 to TRBJ2-1, with 8 bases identical to TRBD2. V was pared by 5 bases and J by 6 bases, with 7 bases of the junction left unmatched. CDR3 length equals 14 residues. Germline V gives CDR1 SGHRS, CDR2 YFSETQ. The CDR3 protein is CASSGGGPGNEQFF. The CDR3 DNA reads as TGCGCCAGCAGTGGCGGGGGGCCAGGCAATGAGCAGTTCTTC.

This chain uses TRBV19 with TRBJ2-7; tentatively, D is TRBD1 (6 bases). The CDR3 consists of 15 residues. CDR1 and CDR2 from the germline V gene are LNHDA and SQIVND (reference sequence). Trimming left V 4 bases short and J 0 bases short, with 13 bases between. The CDR3 coding sequence is TGTGCCAGTAGTACCTCCGGGACACCCTCCTACGAGCAGTACTTC. Its translation is CASSTSGTPSYEQYF.

The V gene is TRBV7-3, the J gene TRBJ2-3, with D possibly being TRBD1 (5 bases). V lost 2 bases, J lost 2 bases, and 8 bases lay in between. Germline lookup yields CDR1 SGHTA and CDR2 FQGTGA. The CDR3 is 14 amino acids. The CDR3 DNA follows: TGTGCCAGCAGCTTAGGGGCAGCCACAGATACGCAGTATTTT. Amino acid sequence: CASSLGAATDTQYF.

The chain couples TRBV7-2 to TRBJ2-7; 7 positions agree with TRBD1. In germline, CDR1 is SGHTA, CDR2 FQGNSA. The CDR3 has 15 amino acids. The J segment lost 0 bases and the V segment lost 1 base, leaving 3 bases of the junction unmatched. The DNA of the CDR3 is TGTGCCAGCAGCTTAGTGGGACAGAGCTCCTACGAGCAGTACTTC. This gives the protein CASSLVGQSSYEQYF.

This chain connects TRBV2 to TRBJ2-5; the match to TRBD2 covers 11 bases. Germline CDR1 is SNHLY and CDR2 is FYNNEI. J lost 3 bases, V lost 6 bases, and 3 bases had no gene match. This CDR3 spans 14 amino acids. CDR3 sequence reads: CASSILAGEETQYF. CDR3 nucleotides: TGTGCCAGCAGCATACTAGCGGGGGAAGAGACCCAGTACTTC.

The V gene is TRBV13, the J gene TRBJ2-5, with TRBD2 identical over 8 bases. CDR3 length equals 13 residues. Losses at the gene ends were 6 bases for V and 5 bases for J; bases not matched to a gene: 5. The germline V gene has CDR1 PRHDT and CDR2 FYEKMQ (reference sequence). The CDR3 loop is CASSLTSDETQYF. CDR3 in DNA: TGTGCCAGCAGTTTGACTAGCGACGAGACCCAGTACTTC.

The chain carries TRBV5-1 and TRBJ2-5; tentatively, D is TRBD1 (6 bases). Between the trimmed V and J ends, which lost 4 bases and 0 bases, there was a span of 16 bases. The CDR3 spans 16 residues. Per the germline V gene, CDR1 is SGHRS and CDR2 is YFSETQ. CDR3: CASSGSGALYQETQYF. CDR3 nucleotide sequence: TGCGCCAGCAGCGGATCAGGGGCCCTGTACCAAGAGACCCAGTACTTC.

This clone has just a few counts. The rearrangement links TRBV6-2 or TRBV6-3 to TRBJ2-1; tentative D call: TRBD2 (7 bases). The length of the CDR3 is 16 residues. Germline V gives CDR1 MNHEY, CDR2 SVGEGT. The ends were cut back, 4 bases at V and 0 bases at J, with 13 bases in the middle. The CDR3 region has the DNA TGTGCCAGCAGTTTGAAGGGGGGGGGCTCCTACAATGAGCAGTTCTTC. It yields the protein CASSLKGGGSYNEQFF.

The genes are TRBV29-1 and TRBJ1-1; D not certain. The CDR3 runs 13 residues. Per germline, CDR1 SQVTM and CDR2 ANQGSEA. V was trimmed by 6 bases and J by 3 bases, leaving 14 bases between them. The CDR3 sequence is CSVRPSGDTEAFF. The CDR3 DNA reads as TGCAGCGTGAGACCCTCCGGGGACACTGAAGCTTTCTTT.